Listed below are T cell receptor beta chains from one sample, sequenced in a study of T cell responses to AZD1222 COVID-19 vaccine. Clones were read by immunoSEQ multiplex PCR, and TCRdb kept only the in-frame ones, dropping some. The sample has around 180,000 clones, about 91% seen once. Sequences were derived from peripheral blood, sampled on day 0 of AZD1222 vaccination. The receptors shown here come from an adult in good health. Each CDR3 is given with its conserved first and last residue. Fields, in order: CDR3 protein, CDR3 DNA, J gene, clone size, D gene, V gene, CDR3 length. D genes are given only for firm matches. Expanded clones are given a class, and other clones once, few, many or no size at all.

cdr3_aa: CASSSRWETDTQYF
cdr3_nt: TGTGCCAGCAGCTCTCGGTGGGAGACAGATACGCAGTATTTT
j_call: TRBJ2-3
clone_size: -
d_call: -
v_call: TRBV5-4
cdr3_length: 14

cdr3_aa: CASSPTTSGDKETQYF
cdr3_nt: TGTGCCAGCAGCCCAACGACTAGCGGGGACAAAGAGACCCAGTACTTC
j_call: TRBJ2-5
clone_size: -
d_call: TRBD2
v_call: TRBV7-8
cdr3_length: 16

cdr3_aa: CASKGLSDTGELFF
cdr3_nt: TGTGCCAGCAAGGGCCTCTCTGACACCGGGGAGCTGTTTTTT
j_call: TRBJ2-2
clone_size: -
d_call: -
v_call: TRBV6-4
cdr3_length: 14

cdr3_aa: CASSSLAEETQYF
cdr3_nt: TGTGCCAGCAGCTCTCTAGCGGAAGAGACCCAGTACTTC
j_call: TRBJ2-5
clone_size: -
d_call: TRBD2
v_call: TRBV3-1/TRBV3-2
cdr3_length: 13

cdr3_aa: CASSDPRVEQFF
cdr3_nt: TGTGCCAGCAGCGACCCCCGCGTCGAGCAGTTCTTC
j_call: TRBJ2-1
clone_size: few
d_call: -
v_call: TRBV9
cdr3_length: 12

cdr3_aa: CAWRQENYGYTF
cdr3_nt: TGTGCCTGGAGACAGGAGAACTATGGCTACACCTTC
j_call: TRBJ1-2
clone_size: -
d_call: -
v_call: TRBV30
cdr3_length: 12

cdr3_aa: CASSARGGVNTEAFF
cdr3_nt: TGTGCCAGCAGCGCCCGCGGGGGTGTGAACACTGAAGCTTTCTTT
j_call: TRBJ1-1
clone_size: -
d_call: -
v_call: TRBV9
cdr3_length: 15

cdr3_aa: CASSLRTGTYEQYF
cdr3_nt: TGCGCCAGCAGCCTGCGGACAGGGACGTACGAGCAGTACTTC
j_call: TRBJ2-7
clone_size: -
d_call: TRBD1
v_call: TRBV4-3
cdr3_length: 14

cdr3_aa: CAWSVTLPGRGNTEAFF
cdr3_nt: TGTGCCTGGAGTGTAACCCTCCCAGGCAGGGGAAACACTGAAGCTTTCTTT
j_call: TRBJ1-1
clone_size: -
d_call: -
v_call: TRBV30
cdr3_length: 17

cdr3_aa: CASTPRQGLYEQYF
cdr3_nt: TGCGCCAGCACCCCCCGGCAGGGGCTCTACGAGCAGTACTTC
j_call: TRBJ2-7
clone_size: -
d_call: -
v_call: TRBV10-1
cdr3_length: 14

cdr3_aa: CASSERGDNEQFF
cdr3_nt: TGTGCCAGCAGCGAGAGGGGGGACAATGAGCAGTTCTTC
j_call: TRBJ2-1
clone_size: -
d_call: -
v_call: TRBV4-2
cdr3_length: 13

cdr3_aa: CATSDSAGAADTQYF
cdr3_nt: TGTGCCACCAGTGATTCAGCGGGGGCCGCGGATACGCAGTATTTT
j_call: TRBJ2-3
clone_size: -
d_call: TRBD2
v_call: TRBV24-1
cdr3_length: 15

cdr3_aa: CASSLGSFSTGYSNQPQHF
cdr3_nt: TGTGCCAGCAGCTTAGGGTCCTTTTCGACGGGCTATAGCAATCAGCCCCAGCATTTT
j_call: TRBJ1-5
clone_size: -
d_call: -
v_call: TRBV7-2
cdr3_length: 19

cdr3_aa: CASSLRETQYEQYF
cdr3_nt: TGTGCCAGCAGCTTGCGGGAGACGCAATACGAGCAGTACTTC
j_call: TRBJ2-7
clone_size: -
d_call: -
v_call: TRBV5-5
cdr3_length: 14

cdr3_aa: CASSLRGSDGYTF
cdr3_nt: TGTGCCAGCAGTTTAAGAGGGTCGGATGGCTACACCTTC
j_call: TRBJ1-2
clone_size: -
d_call: -
v_call: TRBV27
cdr3_length: 13

cdr3_aa: CASSPDLQGEAFF
cdr3_nt: TGTGCCAGCTCACCCGACCTGCAGGGTGAAGCTTTCTTT
j_call: TRBJ1-1
clone_size: -
d_call: -
v_call: TRBV18
cdr3_length: 13

cdr3_aa: CASRAESEKLFF
cdr3_nt: TGTGCCAGCAGAGCAGAGAGTGAAAAACTGTTTTTT
j_call: TRBJ1-4
clone_size: -
d_call: -
v_call: TRBV2
cdr3_length: 12

cdr3_aa: CASSLRTGGLIMNTEAFF
cdr3_nt: TGTGCCAGCAGCCTCAGGACAGGGGGCCTTATCATGAACACTGAAGCTTTCTTT
j_call: TRBJ1-1
clone_size: -
d_call: TRBD1
v_call: TRBV3-1/TRBV3-2
cdr3_length: 18

cdr3_aa: CASSVTRGLAGVSEQYF
cdr3_nt: TGTGCCAGCAGTGTTACTAGGGGACTAGCGGGGGTGAGCGAGCAGTACTTC
j_call: TRBJ2-7
clone_size: few
d_call: TRBD2
v_call: TRBV2
cdr3_length: 17

cdr3_aa: CASSFVGDEYEQYF
cdr3_nt: TGTGCCAGCAGTTTTGTTGGGGACGAATACGAGCAGTACTTC
j_call: TRBJ2-7
clone_size: few
d_call: -
v_call: TRBV6-6
cdr3_length: 14

cdr3_aa: CASSYSGPGGYTF
cdr3_nt: TGTGCCAGCAGTTACTCTGGGCCGGGGGGCTACACCTTC
j_call: TRBJ1-2
clone_size: -
d_call: -
v_call: TRBV6-6
cdr3_length: 13

cdr3_aa: CASSQDNEQFF
cdr3_nt: TGTGCCAGCAGTCAAGACAATGAGCAGTTCTTC
j_call: TRBJ2-1
clone_size: -
d_call: -
v_call: TRBV6-2/TRBV6-3
cdr3_length: 11

cdr3_aa: CASSSGTGPYEQYF
cdr3_nt: TGCGCCAGCAGTTCCGGGACAGGGCCTTACGAGCAGTACTTC
j_call: TRBJ2-7
clone_size: once
d_call: TRBD1
v_call: TRBV5-1
cdr3_length: 14

cdr3_aa: CASSSSDRLNTEAFF
cdr3_nt: TGTGCCAGCAGTTCTTCAGACAGATTGAACACTGAAGCTTTCTTT
j_call: TRBJ1-1
clone_size: once
d_call: -
v_call: TRBV6-6
cdr3_length: 15

cdr3_aa: CASSLVGGGGTDTQYF
cdr3_nt: TGTGCCAGCAGCTTAGTCGGCGGGGGGGGCACAGATACGCAGTATTTT
j_call: TRBJ2-3
clone_size: -
d_call: TRBD2
v_call: TRBV7-9
cdr3_length: 16

cdr3_aa: CASFLGGGALGSSTDTQYF
cdr3_nt: TGTGCCAGCTTCCTTGGAGGAGGGGCTCTCGGCTCTAGCACAGATACGCAGTATTTT
j_call: TRBJ2-3
clone_size: -
d_call: -
v_call: TRBV7-9
cdr3_length: 19

cdr3_aa: CASSEVGNYGYTF
cdr3_nt: TGTGCCAGCAGCGAAGTAGGGAACTATGGCTACACCTTC
j_call: TRBJ1-2
clone_size: -
d_call: -
v_call: TRBV14
cdr3_length: 13

cdr3_aa: CASRGRVLNEQYF
cdr3_nt: TGTGCCAGCAGGGGCAGGGTCCTCAACGAGCAGTACTTC
j_call: TRBJ2-7
clone_size: -
d_call: -
v_call: TRBV2
cdr3_length: 13

cdr3_aa: CASRGGSGANEKLFF
cdr3_nt: TGCGCCAGCAGAGGGGGATCGGGAGCTAATGAAAAACTGTTTTTT
j_call: TRBJ1-4
clone_size: -
d_call: -
v_call: TRBV5-1
cdr3_length: 15

cdr3_aa: CARSWGVRGEMNTEAFF
cdr3_nt: TGTGCCAGAAGCTGGGGGGTCAGGGGGGAGATGAACACTGAAGCTTTCTTT
j_call: TRBJ1-1
clone_size: -
d_call: -
v_call: TRBV7-5
cdr3_length: 17

cdr3_aa: CASSPPTGTNEKLFF
cdr3_nt: TGTGCCAGCAGCCCACCGACAGGGACTAATGAAAAACTGTTTTTT
j_call: TRBJ1-4
clone_size: few
d_call: TRBD1
v_call: TRBV7-3
cdr3_length: 15

cdr3_aa: CASSLVTGGIYGYTF
cdr3_nt: TGTGCCAGCAGCTTGGTGACAGGGGGTATCTATGGCTACACCTTC
j_call: TRBJ1-2
clone_size: -
d_call: TRBD1
v_call: TRBV5-4
cdr3_length: 15

cdr3_aa: CASSSQDRGYEQYF
cdr3_nt: TGTGCCAGCAGTTCCCAGGATCGGGGGTACGAGCAGTACTTC
j_call: TRBJ2-7
clone_size: -
d_call: -
v_call: TRBV6-5
cdr3_length: 14

cdr3_aa: CASSIGTGVGQPQHF
cdr3_nt: TGTGCCAGTAGTATAGGGACAGGGGTAGGTCAGCCCCAGCATTTT
j_call: TRBJ1-5
clone_size: -
d_call: TRBD1
v_call: TRBV19
cdr3_length: 15

cdr3_aa: CASSISVISGNTIYF
cdr3_nt: TGTGCCAGTAGTATTAGCGTAATATCTGGAAACACCATATATTTT
j_call: TRBJ1-3
clone_size: -
d_call: -
v_call: TRBV19
cdr3_length: 15

cdr3_aa: CASSVDQAPVYGYTF
cdr3_nt: TGTGCCAGCAGCGTAGATCAGGCGCCGGTCTATGGCTACACCTTC
j_call: TRBJ1-2
clone_size: -
d_call: -
v_call: TRBV9
cdr3_length: 15

cdr3_aa: CASSQRWARLGSYNEQFF
cdr3_nt: TGTGCCAGCAGCCAGCGTTGGGCTCGATTAGGCTCCTACAATGAGCAGTTCTTC
j_call: TRBJ2-1
clone_size: once
d_call: -
v_call: TRBV3-1/TRBV3-2
cdr3_length: 18

cdr3_aa: CASTRRPEPMEAFF
cdr3_nt: TGTGCCAGTACCCGGCGTCCGGAACCAATGGAAGCTTTCTTT
j_call: TRBJ1-1
clone_size: -
d_call: -
v_call: TRBV19
cdr3_length: 14

cdr3_aa: CASSRSGGATGELFF
cdr3_nt: TGTGCCAGCAGCCGCAGCGGGGGAGCGACCGGGGAGCTGTTTTTT
j_call: TRBJ2-2
clone_size: -
d_call: TRBD2
v_call: TRBV6-5
cdr3_length: 15

cdr3_aa: CASSLVGTWDSMNTEAFF
cdr3_nt: TGTGCCAGCAGCTTAGTAGGTACCTGGGACAGCATGAACACTGAAGCTTTCTTT
j_call: TRBJ1-1
clone_size: -
d_call: TRBD1
v_call: TRBV7-9
cdr3_length: 18

cdr3_aa: CASNQGFMGNQPQHF
cdr3_nt: TGTGCCAGTAATCAGGGGTTCATGGGCAATCAGCCCCAGCATTTT
j_call: TRBJ1-5
clone_size: -
d_call: -
v_call: TRBV19
cdr3_length: 15

cdr3_aa: CASRRPGGYGYTF
cdr3_nt: TGTGCCAGCCGTCGCCCCGGGGGCTATGGCTACACCTTC
j_call: TRBJ1-2
clone_size: -
d_call: -
v_call: TRBV6-5
cdr3_length: 13

cdr3_aa: CASSFKRGGAYEQYF
cdr3_nt: TGTGCCAGCAGTTTTAAGCGGGGGGGAGCGTACGAGCAGTACTTC
j_call: TRBJ2-7
clone_size: -
d_call: TRBD2
v_call: TRBV11-2
cdr3_length: 15

cdr3_aa: CASSVEVGPGNTIYF
cdr3_nt: TGTGCCAGCAGCGTAGAAGTGGGGCCAGGAAACACCATATATTTT
j_call: TRBJ1-3
clone_size: -
d_call: -
v_call: TRBV9
cdr3_length: 15

cdr3_aa: CASSPYMNTEAFF
cdr3_nt: TGTGCCAGCAGCCCTTACATGAACACTGAAGCTTTCTTT
j_call: TRBJ1-1
clone_size: -
d_call: -
v_call: TRBV7-3
cdr3_length: 13

cdr3_aa: CAWRTAGTGGGQPQHF
cdr3_nt: TGTGCCTGGAGGACCGCCGGGACAGGGGGAGGCCAGCCCCAGCATTTT
j_call: TRBJ1-5
clone_size: -
d_call: TRBD1
v_call: TRBV30
cdr3_length: 16

cdr3_aa: CASSQGTSGDYEQYF
cdr3_nt: TGTGCCAGCAGCCAGGGGACTAGCGGGGACTACGAGCAGTACTTC
j_call: TRBJ2-7
clone_size: -
d_call: TRBD2
v_call: TRBV4-2
cdr3_length: 15

cdr3_aa: CASSLVQGLNTEAFF
cdr3_nt: TGCGCCAGCAGCTTGGTACAGGGATTGAACACTGAAGCTTTCTTT
j_call: TRBJ1-1
clone_size: -
d_call: -
v_call: TRBV5-1
cdr3_length: 15

cdr3_aa: CASSQDTSSGNTIYF
cdr3_nt: TGTGCCAGCAGCCAAGATACAAGCTCTGGAAACACCATATATTTT
j_call: TRBJ1-3
clone_size: -
d_call: -
v_call: TRBV3-1/TRBV3-2
cdr3_length: 15

cdr3_aa: CASSPTGGPRDTQYF
cdr3_nt: TGTGCCAGCAGCCCCACGGGGGGGCCAAGAGATACGCAGTATTTT
j_call: TRBJ2-3
clone_size: -
d_call: TRBD2
v_call: TRBV11-2
cdr3_length: 15

cdr3_aa: CAWVQGDLYNEQFF
cdr3_nt: TGTGCCTGGGTTCAGGGTGATCTCTACAATGAGCAGTTCTTC
j_call: TRBJ2-1
clone_size: -
d_call: -
v_call: TRBV30
cdr3_length: 14

cdr3_aa: CASSLKQNYEQYF
cdr3_nt: TGTGCCAGCAGCTTAAAACAGAACTACGAGCAGTACTTC
j_call: TRBJ2-7
clone_size: -
d_call: -
v_call: TRBV7-9
cdr3_length: 13

cdr3_aa: CASSGRDTSYEQYF
cdr3_nt: TGTGCCAGCAGCGGCCGGGACACCTCCTACGAGCAGTACTTC
j_call: TRBJ2-7
clone_size: -
d_call: -
v_call: TRBV4-2
cdr3_length: 14